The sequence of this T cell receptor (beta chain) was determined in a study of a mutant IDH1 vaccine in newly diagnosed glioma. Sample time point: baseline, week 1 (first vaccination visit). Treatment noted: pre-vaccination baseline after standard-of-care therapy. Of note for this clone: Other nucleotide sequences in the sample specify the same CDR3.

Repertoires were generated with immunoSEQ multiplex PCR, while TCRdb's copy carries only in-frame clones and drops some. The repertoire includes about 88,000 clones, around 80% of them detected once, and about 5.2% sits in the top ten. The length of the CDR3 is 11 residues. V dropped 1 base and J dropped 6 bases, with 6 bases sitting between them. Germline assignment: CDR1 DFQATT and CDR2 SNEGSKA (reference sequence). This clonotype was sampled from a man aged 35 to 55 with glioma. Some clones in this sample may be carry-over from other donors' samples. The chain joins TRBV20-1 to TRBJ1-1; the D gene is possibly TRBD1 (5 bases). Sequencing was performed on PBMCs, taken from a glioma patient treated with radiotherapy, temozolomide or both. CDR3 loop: CSARVGAEAFF. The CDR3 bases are TGCAGTGCTAGAGTGGGGGCTGAAGCTTTCTTT.